Below, 8 T cell receptor beta chains from the same sample are listed, as sequenced in a study of blood T cell repertoires in COVID-19. TCRdb keeps only in-frame clones here, not all; method: immunoSEQ multiplex PCR. Of around 220,000 clones in the sample, about 90% are singletons; the top ten hold about 15%. The sequencing input was PBMCs or T cells enriched from blood (not recorded which). The receptors derive from a woman aged 45-65 years with acute COVID-19.

The rearrangement uses TRBV7-2 and TRBJ2-3; 9 nucleotides match TRBD1. Looked up from germline, CDR1 is SGHTA and CDR2 is FQGNSA. The CDR3 has 17 residues. The V gene end was trimmed by 5 bases and the J gene end by 5 bases; junction bases not matched to a gene: 14. The CDR3: CASSQRAGTGKVDTQYF. DNA of the CDR3: TGTGCCAGCAGCCAAAGAGCCGGGACAGGGAAGGTAGATACGCAGTATTTT.

The chain recombines TRBV15 with TRBJ1-5, with D possibly TRBD1 on 5 matching bases. The CDR3 is made up of 15 amino acids. CDR1 is LNHNV and CDR2 is YYDKDF in the germline V gene (reference sequence). V was shortened by 0 bases and J by 6 bases, with 12 bases between the two germline ends. The CDR3, as DNA: TGTGCCACCAGCAGAGATAGAAGGGGTGGTCAGCCCCAGCATTTT. Translated, it gives CATSRDRRGGQPQHF.

The chain has TRBV29-1 and TRBJ2-7, with 9 positions matching TRBD2. Germline V gene lookup returns CDR1 SQVTM and CDR2 ANQGSEA. This CDR3 is 16 amino acids long. With 4 bases clipped from V and 2 bases from J, the junction kept 12 bases outside the gene matches. The CDR3 sequence is CSVVLAGGLRAYEQYF. The CDR3 DNA follows: TGCAGCGTTGTTCTGGCGGGAGGGCTCCGAGCCTACGAGCAGTACTTC.

The chain combines TRBV27 with TRBJ2-6; 10 bases map to TRBD1. Germline V CDR1 and CDR2: MNHEY, SMNVEV (reference sequence). This CDR3 is built from 18 residues. V lost 6 bases, J lost 0 bases, and 8 bases stayed unmatched. CDR3 DNA: TGTGCCAGCAGACCCAGACAGGGGGCGCCCTCTGGGGCCAACGTCCTGACTTTC. This gives the protein CASRPRQGAPSGANVLTF.

The chain joins TRBV6-5 to TRBJ2-7; maybe TRBD2 (5 bases). V lost 3 bases, J lost 2 bases, and 8 bases lay in between. The CDR3 has 13 amino acids. Germline V gene sequence: CDR1 MNHEY, CDR2 SVGAGI. CDR3 region: CASSYTGTYEQYF. The CDR3 DNA reads TGTGCCAGCAGTTATACCGGGACCTACGAGCAGTACTTC.

The rearrangement links TRBV10-3 to TRBJ1-1; 10 bases map to TRBD1. This CDR3 region has 13 residues. In germline, CDR1 is ENHRY, CDR2 SYGVKD. With V trimmed by 6 bases and J by 3 bases, 1 base remained unmatched. In DNA form, the CDR3 reads TGTGCCATCAGGGGGACAGGGGACACTGAAGCTTTCTTT. As protein: CAIRGTGDTEAFF.

The chain couples TRBV15 to TRBJ1-1; 8 nucleotides align to TRBD1. With V trimmed by 5 bases and J by 1 base, 3 bases remained unmatched. The CDR3 covers 14 residues. The germline V gene encodes CDR1 LNHNV and CDR2 YYDKDF (reference sequence). This CDR3 is CATSAQGANTEAFF. The DNA for the CDR3 is TGTGCCACCAGCGCCCAGGGGGCGAACACTGAAGCTTTCTTT.

This clone was seen just once. The V gene is TRBV7-9, the J gene TRBJ1-6; maybe TRBD1 (5 bases). Germline values: CDR1 SEHNR, CDR2 FQNEAQ (reference sequence). V gave up 1 base and J gave up 6 bases, with 7 bases separating them. The CDR3 runs 14 residues. DNA for the CDR3: TGTGCCAGCAGCTTAGAGCAGGGTAATTCACCCCTCCACTTT. It is translated as CASSLEQGNSPLHF.